One sample yielded the 10 T cell receptor beta chains listed below, sequenced in a study of blood T cell repertoires in COVID-19. Only in-frame clones appear in the TCRdb table, and some are missing; sequencing was by immunoSEQ multiplex PCR. The sample lists about 190,000 clones; roughly nine tenths were seen once. The specimen sequenced was peripheral blood. All receptors come from a man aged 25-45 years with acute or convalescent COVID-19.

V gene TRBV5-1 combines with J gene TRBJ2-2; D is uncertain. Germline assignment: CDR1 SGHRS and CDR2 YFSETQ. The ends were cut back, 0 bases at V and 2 bases at J, with 5 bases in the middle. The CDR3 spans 14 residues. CDR3 nucleotides: TGCGCCAGCAGCTTGGTCACTAACACCGGGGAGCTGTTTTTT. This sequence encodes CASSLVTNTGELFF.

This sequence joins TRBV7-9 and TRBJ1-1, with TRBD1 as a possible D gene (5 bases). Germline assignment: CDR1 SEHNR and CDR2 FQNEAQ (reference sequence). The CDR3 spans 14 residues. V was shortened by 6 bases and J by 3 bases, with 14 bases between the two germline ends. CDR3 in amino acids: CASSTPRGYTEAFF. CDR3 DNA: TGTGCCAGCAGTACACCAAGGGGTTACACTGAAGCTTTCTTT.

The chain recombines TRBV19 with TRBJ1-1; D call uncertain. Germline assignment: CDR1 LNHDA and CDR2 SQIVND (reference sequence). V lost 2 bases, J lost 6 bases, and 4 bases lay in between. There are 11 residues in the CDR3. The CDR3 DNA sequence: TGTGCCAGTAGTATATTCGCTGAAGCTTTCTTT. Protein product: CASSIFAEAFF.

The chain recombines TRBV10-1 with TRBJ2-3; perhaps TRBD2 as D (6 bases). Per germline, CDR1 WNHNN and CDR2 SYGVQD (reference sequence). Trimming left V 5 bases short and J 8 bases short, with 14 bases between. This CDR3 spans 13 amino acids. CDR3 sequence reads: CASSREAYGTQYF. CDR3 DNA sequence: TGCGCCAGCAGTAGGGAGGCGTATGGTACGCAGTATTTT.

The CDR3 loop is CASSPLGGSETQYF. The CDR3, as DNA: TGTGCCAGCAGCCCCCTCGGAGGGAGCGAGACCCAGTACTTC. The chain joins TRBV4-2 to TRBJ2-5, with D tentatively TRBD2 (6 bases). The CDR3 contains 14 residues. V was shortened by 4 bases and J by 5 bases, with 14 bases between the two germline ends. CDR1 LGHNA and CDR2 YNFKEQ come from the germline V gene.

This sequence joins TRBV2 and TRBJ2-3, with no clear D. Germline V gives CDR1 SNHLY, CDR2 FYNNEI. V lost 6 bases and J lost 4, with 20 bases in between. The CDR3 runs to 16 residues. For the CDR3, the DNA is TGTGCCAGCAGGAACGTAGTGCCCAATCCCCCAGATACGCAGTATTTT. It specifies CASRNVVPNPPDTQYF.

The gene calls are TRBV11-3 and TRBJ2-3; 15 bases line up with TRBD2. The CDR3 totals 17 residues. V was clipped by 4 bases and J by 4 bases; unmatched bases: 6. Per germline, CDR1 SGHNT and CDR2 YENEEA. The CDR3 here is CASSWGLAGGGPDTQYF. CDR3 sequence (DNA): TGTGCCAGCAGCTGGGGACTAGCGGGAGGCGGGCCAGATACGCAGTATTTT. The full variable domain, rest sourced from reference TRBV11-3 and TRBJ2-3, is EAGVVQSPRYKIIEKKQPVAFWCNPISGHNTLYWYLQNLGQGPELLIRYENEEAVDDSQLPKDRFSAERLKGVDSTLKIQPAELGDSAVYLCASSWGLAGGGPDTQYFGPGTRLTVL.

V usage is TRBV5-1 and J usage is TRBJ2-1, with D unclear. V lost 2 bases and J lost 2, with 5 bases in between. Germline values: CDR1 SGHRS, CDR2 YFSETQ. This CDR3 contains 13 residues. In DNA, the CDR3 is TGCGCCAGCAGCTTAGCAACCTACAATGAGCAGTTCTTC. Translated, it gives CASSLATYNEQFF.

The chain links TRBV6-2 or TRBV6-3 to TRBJ2-4; TRBD1 agrees at 7 bases. The V gene's germline CDR1 is MNHEY and CDR2 SVGEGT. The length of the CDR3 is 19 residues. Trimming cost V 1 base and J 7 bases; bases outside gene matches: 19. CDR3 residues: CASSYLPSGRVRGNNIQYF. CDR3 nucleotides: TGTGCCAGCAGTTACTTGCCCAGTGGGAGAGTCAGGGGGAATAACATTCAGTACTTC.

This clone was picked up a small number of times. The chain is built from TRBV7-8 and TRBJ2-3; 8 bases agree with TRBD2. This CDR3 region has 16 residues. Losses at the gene ends were 1 base for V and 0 bases for J; bases not matched to a gene: 3. Germline V gene data show CDR1 as SGHVS and CDR2 as FQNEAQ. The CDR3 region has the DNA TGTGCCAGCAGCTTAGGGGCTAGCGGGAGCACAGATACGCAGTATTTT. Its translation is CASSLGASGSTDTQYF.